What follows are 5 T cell receptor beta chains derived from one specimen sequenced in a study of OX40 agonist ivuxolimab in advanced cancers. Libraries were prepared by immunoSEQ multiplex PCR; TCRdb keeps only in-frame clonotypes and omits some of them. The data contain around 100,000 clones, about 87% of them singletons. The sample in question was CD4+ or CD8+ T cells sorted from blood, obtained in a trial of the OX40 agonist ivuxolimab. The receptor source for this set is an adult with an advanced solid tumor such as melanoma, head and neck, liver or kidney cancer.

This clone was detected once. The gene calls are TRBV11-2 and TRBJ1-2, with D possibly matching TRBD1 (6 bases). Germline V CDR1 and CDR2: SGHAT, FQNNGV. V lost 5 bases and J 6 bases, leaving 22 bases between the germline ends. This CDR3 spans 16 amino acids. The CDR3 loop reads CASSPPNRGAWNGYTF. DNA of the CDR3: TGTGCCAGCAGCCCCCCCAATCGGGGGGCATGGAATGGCTACACCTTC.

This chain links TRBV14 with TRBJ1-6; no clear D gene. The CDR3 has 15 residues. In germline, CDR1 is SGHDN, CDR2 FVKESK. Trimming removed 5 bases from V and 3 bases from J, with 11 bases in between. The CDR3 nucleotides are TGTGCCAGCAGCGCAGCCGGCTTCTATAATTCACCCCTCCACTTT. Translation: CASSAAGFYNSPLHF.

This clone has ten or more counts. This specimen includes other DNA sequences encoding the same CDR3. This rearrangement joins TRBV30 to TRBJ1-1; D ambiguous. The V and J ends lost 6 bases and 1 base respectively, with 6 bases between them. The germline V gene has CDR1 GTSNPN and CDR2 SVGIG (reference sequence). There are 11 residues in the CDR3. The CDR3 DNA follows: TGTGCCTGTGAAAGGAACACTGAAGCTTTCTTT. Residues: CACERNTEAFF.

The rearrangement uses TRBV18 and TRBJ2-7; D assignment may be TRBD1 or TRBD2 (5 bases each). The ends were cut back, 6 bases at V and 1 base at J, with 10 bases in the middle. CDR3 length equals 13 residues. The V gene's germline CDR1 is KGHSH and CDR2 LQKENI. This chain's CDR3 is CASSSGRSYEQYF. CDR3 bases: TGTGCCAGCTCCTCGGGACGGTCCTACGAGCAGTACTTC. The full variable domain, rest sourced from reference TRBV18 and TRBJ2-7, is NAGVMQNPRHLVRRRGQEARLRCSPMKGHSHVYWYRQLPEEGLKFMVYLQKENIIDESGMPKERFSAEFPKEGPSILRIQQVVRGDSAAYFCASSSGRSYEQYFGPGTRLTVT.

The chain joins TRBV6-5 to TRBJ2-1; a weak D match, TRBD1 (5 bases). This CDR3 comprises 16 residues. V lost 2 bases and J lost 8, with 19 bases in between. Germline V gene sequence: CDR1 MNHEY, CDR2 SVGAGI. The CDR3 region has the DNA TGTGCCAGCAGTTACACCCGCTGGCAGGGCGGAGATGAGCAGTTCTTC. Translated, it gives CASSYTRWQGGDEQFF.